What follows is one T cell receptor (beta chain) and its context. The sample is drawn from a study of blood T cell repertoires in COVID-19. Background on the study: T cells, B-cell-depleted T cells, or PBMCs provided the cDNA or gDNA that served as material.

Individuals drawn from about two dozen US areas were about 18 to 90 years old. Original analysis: Counts of nucleated cells, estimated from reference gene primer amplification, were obtained. Generated by immunoSEQ multiplex PCR, the TCRdb table keeps only in-frame clones and is missing some. The DNA was the basis for D and trimming; V, J and clone size are from that table. The sample gives about 140,000 clones, over 60% of which show up once; about 3.2% is in the top ten. CDR3 length: 16 amino acids. The V gene lost 0 bases and the J gene lost 0 bases, with 12 bases spanning the gap. The V gene's germline CDR1 is LGHDT and CDR2 YNNKEL (reference sequence).

Specimen: PBMCs or T cells enriched from blood (not recorded which). The chain combines TRBV3-1 (or the pseudogene TRBV3-2) with TRBJ2-7, with D unresolved. This clonotype was obtained from a woman aged 45-65 years who had recovered from COVID-19. The CDR3 sequence is CASSQDHSQSSYEQYF. In nucleotides, the CDR3 is TGTGCCAGCAGCCAAGATCACTCTCAAAGCTCCTACGAGCAGTACTTC.